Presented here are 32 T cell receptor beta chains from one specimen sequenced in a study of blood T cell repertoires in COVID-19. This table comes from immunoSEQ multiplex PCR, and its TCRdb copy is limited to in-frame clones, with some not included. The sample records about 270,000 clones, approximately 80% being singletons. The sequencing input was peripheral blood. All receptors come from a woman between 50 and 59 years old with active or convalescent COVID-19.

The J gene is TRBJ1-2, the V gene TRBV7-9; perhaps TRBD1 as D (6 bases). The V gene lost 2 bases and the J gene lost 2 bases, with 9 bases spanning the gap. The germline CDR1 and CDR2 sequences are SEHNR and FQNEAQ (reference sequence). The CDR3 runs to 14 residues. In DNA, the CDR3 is TGTGCCAGCAGCTTATGGGACACCAACTATGGCTACACCTTC. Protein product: CASSLWDTNYGYTF. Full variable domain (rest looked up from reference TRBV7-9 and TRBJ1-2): DTGVSQNPRHKITKRGQNVTFRCDPISEHNRLYWYRQTLGQGPEFLTYFQNEAQLEKSRLLSDRFSAERPKGSFSTLEIQRTEQGDSAMYLCASSLWDTNYGYTFGSGTRLTVV.

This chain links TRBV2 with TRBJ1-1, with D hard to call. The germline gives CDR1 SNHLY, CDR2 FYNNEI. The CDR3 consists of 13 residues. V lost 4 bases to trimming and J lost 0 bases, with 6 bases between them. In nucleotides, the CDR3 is TGTGCCAGCAGTGGTCAGATGAACACTGAAGCTTTCTTT. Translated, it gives CASSGQMNTEAFF.

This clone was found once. The CDR3, as DNA: TGCGCCAGCAGCTCCCAACTAGCGGGGAGCTCCTACAATGAGCAGTTCTTC. It encodes CASSSQLAGSSYNEQFF. The chain couples TRBV5-1 to TRBJ2-1; 10 bases line up with TRBD2. Germline CDR1 and CDR2: SGHRS and YFSETQ. Losses at the gene ends were 3 bases for V and 0 bases for J; bases not matched to a gene: 6. The CDR3 totals 17 residues.

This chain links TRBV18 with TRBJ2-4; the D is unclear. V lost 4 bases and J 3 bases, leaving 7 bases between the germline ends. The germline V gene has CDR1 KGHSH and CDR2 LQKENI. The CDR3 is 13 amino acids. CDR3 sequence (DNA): TGTGCCAGCTCACGCGGCTACAAAAACATTCAGTACTTC. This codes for CASSRGYKNIQYF.

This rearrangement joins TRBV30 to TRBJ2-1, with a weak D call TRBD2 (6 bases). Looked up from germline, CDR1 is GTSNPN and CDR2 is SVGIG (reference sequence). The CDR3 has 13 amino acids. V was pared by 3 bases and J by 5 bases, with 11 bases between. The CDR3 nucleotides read TGTGCCTGGAGCGGGAGTAGCGACAATGAGCAGTTCTTC. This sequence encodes CAWSGSSDNEQFF.

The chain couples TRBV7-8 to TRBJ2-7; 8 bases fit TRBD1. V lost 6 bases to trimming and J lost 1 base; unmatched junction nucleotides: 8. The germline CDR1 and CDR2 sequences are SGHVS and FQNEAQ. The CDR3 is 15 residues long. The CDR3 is CASSERQGPSYEQYF. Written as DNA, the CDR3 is TGTGCCAGCAGTGAAAGACAGGGGCCTTCCTACGAGCAGTACTTC. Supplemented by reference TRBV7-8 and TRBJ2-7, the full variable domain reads GAGVSQSPRYKVAKRGQDVALRCDPISGHVSLFWYQQALGQGPEFLTYFQNEAQLDKSGLPSDRFFAERPEGSVSTLKIQRTQQEDSAVYLCASSERQGPSYEQYFGPGTRLTVT.

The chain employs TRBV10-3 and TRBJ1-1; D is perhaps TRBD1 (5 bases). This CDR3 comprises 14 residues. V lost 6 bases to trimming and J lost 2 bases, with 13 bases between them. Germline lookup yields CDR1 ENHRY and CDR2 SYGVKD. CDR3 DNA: TGTGCCATCAGCCTGGACAACTTTAACACTGAAGCTTTCTTT. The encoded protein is CAISLDNFNTEAFF.

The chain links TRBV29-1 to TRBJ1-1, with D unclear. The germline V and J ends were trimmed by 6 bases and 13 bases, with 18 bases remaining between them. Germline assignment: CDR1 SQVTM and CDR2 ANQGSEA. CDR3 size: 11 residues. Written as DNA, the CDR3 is TGCAGCGTGGGAGCCGGGGAAGGAGGTTTCTTT. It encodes CSVGAGEGGFF.

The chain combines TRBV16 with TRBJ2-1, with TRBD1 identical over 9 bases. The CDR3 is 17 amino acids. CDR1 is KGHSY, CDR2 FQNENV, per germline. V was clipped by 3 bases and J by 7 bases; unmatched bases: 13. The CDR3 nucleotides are TGTGCCAGCAGCCATTACCGGGACAGGGTCAAGAGAAATGAGCAGTTCTTC. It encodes CASSHYRDRVKRNEQFF.

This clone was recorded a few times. CDR3 region: CASSIKRGPGNTIYF. The CDR3 coding sequence is TGTGCCAGTAGTATAAAACGAGGGCCTGGAAACACCATATATTTT. This sequence joins TRBV19 and TRBJ1-3; D remains unclear. Trimming cost V 2 bases and J 2 bases, with 10 bases left between them. Per the germline V gene, CDR1 is LNHDA and CDR2 is SQIVND (reference sequence). The CDR3 has 15 residues.

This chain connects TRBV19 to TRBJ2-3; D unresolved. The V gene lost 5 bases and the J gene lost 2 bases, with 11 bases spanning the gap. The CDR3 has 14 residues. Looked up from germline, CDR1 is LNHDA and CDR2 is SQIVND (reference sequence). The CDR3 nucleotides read TGTGCCAGTAGTGTTCTACCCCCCACAGATACGCAGTATTTT. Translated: CASSVLPPTDTQYF. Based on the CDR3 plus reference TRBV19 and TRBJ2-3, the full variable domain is DGGITQSPKYLFRKEGQNVTLSCEQNLNHDAMYWYRQDPGQGLRLIYYSQIVNDFQKGDIAEGYSVSREKKESFPLTVTSAQKNPTAFYLCASSVLPPTDTQYFGPGTRLTVL.

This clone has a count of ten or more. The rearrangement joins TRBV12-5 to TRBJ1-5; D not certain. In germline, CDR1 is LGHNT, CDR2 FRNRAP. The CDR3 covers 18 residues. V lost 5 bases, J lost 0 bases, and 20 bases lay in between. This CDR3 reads CASGIRPPSGISNQPQHF. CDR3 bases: TGTGCTAGTGGTATTCGCCCCCCCTCGGGGATTAGCAATCAGCCCCAGCATTTT.

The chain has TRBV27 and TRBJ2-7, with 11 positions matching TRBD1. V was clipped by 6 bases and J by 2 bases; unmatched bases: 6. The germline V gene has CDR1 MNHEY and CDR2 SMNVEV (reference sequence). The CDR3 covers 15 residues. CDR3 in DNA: TGTGCCAGCAGCGGAGGGACAGGGGGGGCCTACGAGCAGTACTTC. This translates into CASSGGTGGAYEQYF.

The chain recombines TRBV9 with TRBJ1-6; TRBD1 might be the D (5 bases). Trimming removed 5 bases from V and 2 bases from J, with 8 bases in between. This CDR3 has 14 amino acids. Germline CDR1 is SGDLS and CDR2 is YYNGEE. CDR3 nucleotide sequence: TGTGCCAGCAGTGGGGCGGCCTATAATTCACCCCTCCACTTT. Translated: CASSGAAYNSPLHF.

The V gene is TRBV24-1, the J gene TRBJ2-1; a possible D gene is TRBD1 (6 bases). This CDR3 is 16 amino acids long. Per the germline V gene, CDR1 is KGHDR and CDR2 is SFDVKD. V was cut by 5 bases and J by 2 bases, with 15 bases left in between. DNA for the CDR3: TGTGCCACCAGTGGATTTACCGACAGGCCCTACAATGAGCAGTTCTTC. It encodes CATSGFTDRPYNEQFF.

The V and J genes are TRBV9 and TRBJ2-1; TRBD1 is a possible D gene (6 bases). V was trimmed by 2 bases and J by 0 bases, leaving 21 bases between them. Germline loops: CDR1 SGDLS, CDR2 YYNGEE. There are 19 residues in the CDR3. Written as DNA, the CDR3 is TGTGCCAGCAGCGTTACCCCAGGGGTAGCGTCAAGCTCCTACAATGAGCAGTTCTTC. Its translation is CASSVTPGVASSSYNEQFF.

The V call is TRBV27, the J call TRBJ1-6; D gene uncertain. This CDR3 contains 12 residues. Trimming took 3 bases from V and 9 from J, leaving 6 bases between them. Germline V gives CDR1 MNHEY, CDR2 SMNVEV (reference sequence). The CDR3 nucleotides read TGTGCCAGCAGTTTTAGAGGTTCACCCCTCCACTTT. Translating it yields CASSFRGSPLHF.

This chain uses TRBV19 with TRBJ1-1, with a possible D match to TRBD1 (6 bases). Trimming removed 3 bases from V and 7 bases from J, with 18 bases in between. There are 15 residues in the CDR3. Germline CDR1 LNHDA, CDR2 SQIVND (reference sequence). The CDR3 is CASSIGGLRGIEAFF. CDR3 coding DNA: TGTGCCAGTAGTATCGGGGGGCTCAGGGGAATTGAAGCTTTCTTT.

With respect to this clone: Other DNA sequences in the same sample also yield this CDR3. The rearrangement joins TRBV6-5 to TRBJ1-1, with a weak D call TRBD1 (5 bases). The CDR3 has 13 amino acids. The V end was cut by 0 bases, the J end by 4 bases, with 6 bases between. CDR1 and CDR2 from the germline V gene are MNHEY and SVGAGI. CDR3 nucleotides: TGTGCCAGCAGTTACTCGGGGCGCACTGAAGCTTTCTTT. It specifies CASSYSGRTEAFF.

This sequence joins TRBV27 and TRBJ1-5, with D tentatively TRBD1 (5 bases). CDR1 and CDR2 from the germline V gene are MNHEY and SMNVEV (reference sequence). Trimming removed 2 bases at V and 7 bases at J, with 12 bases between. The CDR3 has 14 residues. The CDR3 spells CASSLGGKGQPQHF. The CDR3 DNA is TGTGCCAGCAGTTTAGGGGGGAAGGGACAGCCCCAGCATTTT.

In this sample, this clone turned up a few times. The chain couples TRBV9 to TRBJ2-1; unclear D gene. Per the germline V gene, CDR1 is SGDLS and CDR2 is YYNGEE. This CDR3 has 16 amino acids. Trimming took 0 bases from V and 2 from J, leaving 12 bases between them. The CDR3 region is CASSVALESPYNEQFF. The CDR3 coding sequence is TGTGCCAGCAGCGTAGCCCTAGAATCCCCCTACAATGAGCAGTTCTTC.

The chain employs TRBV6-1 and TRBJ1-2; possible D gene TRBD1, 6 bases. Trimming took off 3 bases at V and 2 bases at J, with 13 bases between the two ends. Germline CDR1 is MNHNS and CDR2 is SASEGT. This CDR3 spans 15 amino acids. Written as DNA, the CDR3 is TGTGCCAGCAGTGATTATGGTAGGGGGAACTATGGCTACACCTTC. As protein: CASSDYGRGNYGYTF.

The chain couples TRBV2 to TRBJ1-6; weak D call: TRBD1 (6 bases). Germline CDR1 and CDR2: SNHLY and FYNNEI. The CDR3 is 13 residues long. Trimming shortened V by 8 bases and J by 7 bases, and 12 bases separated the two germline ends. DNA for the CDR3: TGTGCCAGCCGGCGGGGGCCCAATTCACCCCTCCACTTT. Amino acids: CASRRGPNSPLHF. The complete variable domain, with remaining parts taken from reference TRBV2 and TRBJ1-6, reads EPEVTQTPSHQVTQMGQEVILRCVPISNHLYFYWYRQILGQKVEFLVSFYNNEISEKSEIFDDQFSVERPDGSNFTLKIRSTKLEDSAMYFCASRRGPNSPLHFGNGTRLTVT.

Here the CDR3 DNA reads TGTGCCAGCAGTTCTCCGGGACAGGGGGGCGTTAATGAAAAACTGTTTTTT. Translated: CASSSPGQGGVNEKLFF. The V gene is TRBV28, the J gene TRBJ1-4; the match to TRBD1 covers 11 bases. Looked up from germline, CDR1 is MDHEN and CDR2 is SYDVKM. There are 17 residues in the CDR3. V trimming: 4 bases; J trimming: 4 bases; junction bases outside the gene matches: 8.

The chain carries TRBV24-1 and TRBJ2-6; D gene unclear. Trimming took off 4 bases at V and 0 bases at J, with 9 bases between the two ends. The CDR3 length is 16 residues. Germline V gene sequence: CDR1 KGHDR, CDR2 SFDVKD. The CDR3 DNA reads TGTGCCACCAGTGACCCAGGCCCCTCTGGGGCCAACGTCCTGACTTTC. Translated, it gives CATSDPGPSGANVLTF.

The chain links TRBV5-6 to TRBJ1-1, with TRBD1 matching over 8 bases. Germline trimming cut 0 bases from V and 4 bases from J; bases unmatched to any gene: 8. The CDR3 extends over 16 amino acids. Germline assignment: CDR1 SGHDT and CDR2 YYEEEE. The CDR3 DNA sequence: TGTGCCAGCAGCTTGGCCCCGCAGGGGGCCGGCACTGAAGCTTTCTTT. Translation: CASSLAPQGAGTEAFF.

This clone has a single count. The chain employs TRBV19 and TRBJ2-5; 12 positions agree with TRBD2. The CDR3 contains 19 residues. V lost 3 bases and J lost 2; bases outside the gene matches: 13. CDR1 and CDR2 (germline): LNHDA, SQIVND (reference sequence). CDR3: CASSIGPSGRGLKQETQYF. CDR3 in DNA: TGTGCCAGTAGTATCGGGCCTAGCGGGAGGGGACTTAAACAAGAGACCCAGTACTTC. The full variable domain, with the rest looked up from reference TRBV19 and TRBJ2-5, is DGGITQSPKYLFRKEGQNVTLSCEQNLNHDAMYWYRQDPGQGLRLIYYSQIVNDFQKGDIAEGYSVSREKKESFPLTVTSAQKNPTAFYLCASSIGPSGRGLKQETQYFGPGTRLLVL.

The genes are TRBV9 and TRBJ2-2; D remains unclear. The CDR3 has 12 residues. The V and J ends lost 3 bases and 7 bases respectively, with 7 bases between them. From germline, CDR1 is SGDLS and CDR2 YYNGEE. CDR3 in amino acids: CASSASVGELFF. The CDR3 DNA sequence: TGTGCCAGCAGCGCGTCGGTCGGGGAGCTGTTTTTT.

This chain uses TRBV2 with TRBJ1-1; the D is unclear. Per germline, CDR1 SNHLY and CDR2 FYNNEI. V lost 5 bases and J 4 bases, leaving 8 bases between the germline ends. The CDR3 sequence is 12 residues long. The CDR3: CASSLPGTEAFF. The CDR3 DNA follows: TGTGCCAGCAGTCTGCCGGGCACTGAAGCTTTCTTT.

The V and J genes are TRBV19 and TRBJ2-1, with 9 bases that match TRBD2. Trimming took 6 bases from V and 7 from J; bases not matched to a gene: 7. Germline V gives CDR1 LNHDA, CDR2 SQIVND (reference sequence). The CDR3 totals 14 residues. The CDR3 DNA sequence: TGTGCCAGTAGAGAGGCGGGAGGGCTGAATGAGCAGTTCTTC. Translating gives CASREAGGLNEQFF.

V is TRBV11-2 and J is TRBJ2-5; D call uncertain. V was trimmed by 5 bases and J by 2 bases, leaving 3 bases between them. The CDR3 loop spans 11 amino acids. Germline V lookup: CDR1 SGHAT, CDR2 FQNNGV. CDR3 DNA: TGTGCCAGCAGCCTGCAAGAGACCCAGTACTTC. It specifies CASSLQETQYF.

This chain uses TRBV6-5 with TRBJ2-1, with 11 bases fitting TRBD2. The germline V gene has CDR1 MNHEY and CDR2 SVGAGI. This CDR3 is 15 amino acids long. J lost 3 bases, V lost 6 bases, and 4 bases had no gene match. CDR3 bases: TGTGCCAGCAGAACTACTAGCGGGAGCTACAATGAGCAGTTCTTC. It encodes CASRTTSGSYNEQFF.